Listed below are T cell receptor beta chains from one sample, sequenced in a study of T cell responses to AZD1222 COVID-19 vaccine. The repertoire was sequenced with immunoSEQ multiplex PCR; TCRdb's copy has only in-frame clones and lacks some. In the table there are nearly 110,000 clones, about 90% of which are singletons. Sequences were derived from peripheral blood, sampled 28 days after the second AZD1222 dose. Receptors were obtained from an adult who received the AZD1222 COVID-19 vaccine. Each CDR3 is given without its conserved first and last residue. A D gene is named only where the DNA matches it firmly. Size values are once, few and many counts, or a class for expanded clones, and some rows have none.

TRBV10-3 | - | - | AISESTSIGTEAF
TRBV18 | - | - | ASSPSGNTIY
TRBV6-2/TRBV6-3 | - | TRBD1 | ASSYRGRITGELF
TRBV19 | - | TRBD1 | ASSIDRGSQPQH
TRBV14 | once | - | ASSLGTGPGYGYT
TRBV27 | once | TRBD2 | ASSLSERGGRETQY
TRBV5-1 | - | - | ASSISAATNEKLF
TRBV19 | - | - | ASRGPGSGSPLH
TRBV7-2 | - | TRBD1 | ASSLVGQGNHQPQH
TRBV5-5 | once | - | ASSLGGGSYNEQF
TRBV28 | once | TRBD1 | ASSLGQGRGEQY
TRBV30 | - | TRBD2 | AWSSSGGTDTQY
TRBV19 | - | TRBD1 | ASSLQQGGDYGYT
TRBV14 | - | - | ASSAQGIVGGELF
TRBV27 | - | - | ASSEPGRVNSPLH
TRBV18 | - | TRBD1 | ASSAGGPYEQY
TRBV19 | - | - | ASSRWGGSGEKLF
TRBV27 | - | TRBD1 | ASSTPRGGLDSPLH
TRBV6-5 | once | - | ASSSQASEAF
TRBV9 | - | - | ASSPDGLLTDTQY
TRBV11-2 | - | TRBD1 | ASSSRGQSSYNSPLH
TRBV28 | - | TRBD2 | ASSPSGGRVAGELF
TRBV3-1/TRBV3-2 | - | - | ASSQGWSEPQH
TRBV7-9 | - | - | ASSLTQNNEQF
TRBV4-2 | - | - | ASSQDMGTKYLSYEQY
TRBV12-3/TRBV12-4 | - | TRBD1 | ASSFGQGMGH
TRBV5-1 | once | - | ASSVPGTDTQY
TRBV6-5 | - | - | ASKLAMNNYGYT
TRBV24-1 | - | TRBD1 | ATSDLPAPTGGHYGYT
TRBV28 | - | TRBD1 | ASRSTGAAGNTIY
TRBV19 | few | - | ASSPSIGPSQH
TRBV3-1/TRBV3-2 | - | - | ASSQDIVGVEEGQPQH
TRBV7-2 | - | - | ASSPRAGNTEAF
TRBV7-2 | once | TRBD2 | ASSSREGSYEQY
TRBV30 | few | - | AWTPGGLFGNEQF
TRBV21-1 | - | - | ASSTDGGGETQY
TRBV4-3 | - | - | ASSQGRVSYNEQF